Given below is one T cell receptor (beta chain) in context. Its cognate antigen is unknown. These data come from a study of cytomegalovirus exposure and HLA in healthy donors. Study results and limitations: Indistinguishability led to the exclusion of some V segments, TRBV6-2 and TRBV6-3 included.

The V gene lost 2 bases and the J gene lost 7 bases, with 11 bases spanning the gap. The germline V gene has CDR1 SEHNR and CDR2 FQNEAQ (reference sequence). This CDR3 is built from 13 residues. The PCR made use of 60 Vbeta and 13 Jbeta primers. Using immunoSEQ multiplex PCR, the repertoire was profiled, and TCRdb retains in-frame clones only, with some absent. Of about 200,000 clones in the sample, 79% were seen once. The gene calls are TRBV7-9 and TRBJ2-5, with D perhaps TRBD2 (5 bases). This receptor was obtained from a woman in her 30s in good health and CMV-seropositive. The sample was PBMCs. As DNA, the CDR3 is TGTGCCAGCAGCTTAATAGCGAAAGGGACCCAGTACTTC. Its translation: CASSLIAKGTQYF.